The 10 T cell receptor beta chains given below trace back to one sample, sequenced in a study of cytomegalovirus exposure and HLA in healthy donors (dated by TCRdb to 2016 to 2017). Library preparation employed the immunoSEQ multiplex PCR assay. What TCRdb holds here is the immuneACCESS table cut down to in-frame rearrangements. Part of the clones is not present; checked against another copy, under half of the missing clones reflect an unresolved V gene, and the others are unexplained. This sample comprises about 150,000 clones, 88% of them detected only once. Just under 3% of the sample is in the top ten clones. The specimen was PBMCs. The receptor set was obtained from a man aged 18 to 29 in good health and CMV-seronegative.

On this clone itself: Other DNA sequences in this specimen translate into the identical CDR3. This chain joins TRBV7-2 and TRBJ1-2, with TRBD1 matching 7 bases. There are 15 residues in the CDR3. Losses at the gene ends were 1 base for V and 4 bases for J; bases not matched to a gene: 6. The germline V gene has CDR1 SGHTA and CDR2 FQGNSA. CDR3 coding DNA: TGTGCCAGCAGCTTAGGACAGGGTGTTTCCTATGGCTACACCTTC. Translating it yields CASSLGQGVSYGYTF. Variable domain in full (rest from reference TRBV7-2 and TRBJ1-2): GAGVSQSPSNKVTEKGKDVELRCDPISGHTALYWYRQSLGQGLEFLIYFQGNSAPDKSGLPSDRFSAERTGGSVSTLTIQRTQQEDSAVYLCASSLGQGVSYGYTFGSGTRLTVV.

J is TRBJ1-5 and V is TRBV5-6, with D perhaps TRBD1 (6 bases). Trimming left V 4 bases short and J 3 bases short, with 14 bases between. The CDR3 is 15 residues long. Germline V gene sequence: CDR1 SGHDT, CDR2 YYEEEE. CDR3 sequence reads: CASSRRRGFNQPQHF. In nucleotides, the CDR3 is TGTGCCAGCAGCAGGCGCAGGGGATTCAATCAGCCCCAGCATTTT.

The sample holds a few counts of this clone. V gene TRBV2 combines with J gene TRBJ1-2; D is unclear. Per germline, CDR1 SNHLY and CDR2 FYNNEI. The germline V and J ends were trimmed by 5 bases and 5 bases, with 9 bases remaining between them. This CDR3 comprises 12 residues. The CDR3 protein is CASSQDLYGYTF. The CDR3 DNA reads as TGTGCCAGCAGTCAGGACTTGTATGGCTACACCTTC.

The rearrangement uses TRBV6-6 and TRBJ2-4, with D possibly being TRBD1 (6 bases). The V and J ends lost 5 bases and 1 base respectively, with 12 bases between them. This CDR3 spans 15 amino acids. Germline V lookup: CDR1 MNHNY, CDR2 SVGAGI (reference sequence). The DNA of the CDR3 is TGTGCCAGCAGTACGTTCCAGGGGGCCAAAAACATTCAGTACTTC. This gives the protein CASSTFQGAKNIQYF.

The rearrangement uses TRBV11-2 and TRBJ2-1; D perhaps matches TRBD1 (6 bases). CDR1 is SGHAT and CDR2 is FQNNGV in the germline V gene. Trimming took off 0 bases at V and 5 bases at J, with 11 bases between the two ends. The CDR3 is 15 residues long. The CDR3 coding sequence is TGTGCCAGCAGCTTAGAAGCAGGGGTCAACAATGAGCAGTTCTTC. It specifies CASSLEAGVNNEQFF.

This clone has a single count. This chain joins TRBV6-5 and TRBJ1-1, with D possibly matching TRBD1 (5 bases). Trimming took 4 bases from V and 2 from J, leaving 11 bases between them. There are 14 residues in the CDR3. CDR1 and CDR2 from the germline V gene are MNHEY and SVGAGI. CDR3 in DNA: TGTGCCAGCAGTTTAGTACAGGTTAACACTGAAGCTTTCTTT. Translation: CASSLVQVNTEAFF.

The V and J genes are TRBV30 and TRBJ2-4; 11 nucleotides align to TRBD1. CDR3 size: 13 residues. CDR1 and CDR2 (germline): GTSNPN, SVGIG (reference sequence). Losses at the gene ends were 3 bases for V and 7 bases for J; bases not matched to a gene: 2. CDR3 residues: CAWSRTGGNIQYF. The CDR3 nucleotides read TGTGCCTGGAGCCGGACAGGGGGCAACATTCAGTACTTC. The entire variable domain, with the rest obtained from reference TRBV30 and TRBJ2-4, is as follows: SQTIHQWPATLVQPVGSPLSLECTVEGTSNPNLYWYRQAAGRGLQLLFYSVGIGQISSEVPQNLSASRPQDRQFILSSKKLLLSDSGFYLCAWSRTGGNIQYFGAGTRLSVL.

The V call is TRBV5-1, the J call TRBJ1-6; 7 nucleotides align to TRBD1. Per the germline V gene, CDR1 is SGHRS and CDR2 is YFSETQ. The CDR3 loop spans 16 amino acids. Trimming took 5 bases from V and 5 from J; bases not matched to a gene: 10. The CDR3 nucleotides are TGCGCCAGCAGGCCAACCGGGACAGTAAATAATTCACCCCTCCACTTT. It translates to CASRPTGTVNNSPLHF.

In this sample, this clone turned up once. The chain has TRBV4-3 and TRBJ2-7, with D possibly matching TRBD1 (5 bases). This CDR3 is 12 amino acids long. V shed 1 base and J shed 6 bases, with 7 bases lying between them. Germline V gene lookup returns CDR1 LGHNA and CDR2 YSLEER. CDR3 residues: CASSQGQGEQYF. Written as DNA, the CDR3 is TGCGCCAGCAGCCAAGGTCAGGGCGAGCAGTACTTC.

The chain employs TRBV11-2 and TRBJ1-4, with 8 positions matching TRBD1. J lost 3 bases, V lost 3 bases, and 0 bases had no gene match. The length of the CDR3 is 14 residues. Per germline, CDR1 SGHAT and CDR2 FQNNGV. The DNA for the CDR3 is TGTGCCAGCAGCTTCAGGGGGCCTAATGAAAAACTGTTTTTT. It codes for CASSFRGPNEKLFF.